This T cell receptor beta chain is from a study of blood T cell repertoires in COVID-19 (dated by TCRdb to 2018 to 2021). As for the study more broadly: Samples covering the acute and convalescent phases of COVID-19 were provided by collaborators in the United States, Italy and Spain. Sample metadata almost always included a de-identified subject ID, COVID-19 status, age in years and sex. Samples were obtained from the ongoing ImmuneRACE study (first 160 participants) and from over a thousand subjects provided by 6 global collaborators. Subjects who had been exposed to COVID-19, were actively infected with it, or had recovered from it provided the deeply sampled blood TCRbeta repertoires that made up the dataset. The repertoires were made available in a free public database intended to serve as a resource for research on the immune response to SARS-CoV-2. Where available, HLA class I and class II types were taken from metadata supplied by the sample provider and were not determined by assay-based typing. The prospective study material was composed of cDNA or gDNA derived from T cells, B-cell-depleted T cells, or PBMCs. Paper-wide results and their limitations: How much clinical and demographic metadata was included differed by source and by participant, and the metadata was provided uncurated.

This clone turned up a few times. The antigen this receptor binds is unknown. The input lacks base qualities; no much larger clone sits a single base away. The CDR3 holds 13 amino acids from the cysteine to the phenylalanine. Just CDR3 DNA is preserved here, 39 bases in frame from base 1. V drops 10 bases and J drops 0 bases, leaving 10 bases in between. Looking up the germline V gene (reference sequence) yields CDR1 MNHNY and CDR2 SVGAGI. TCRbeta CDR3 regions were amplified from genomic DNA by means of the immunoSEQ Assay, a bias-controlled multiplex PCR. Turning to the authors' computational methods: The number of nucleated cells in each sample was estimated by amplification of reference gene primers within the assay. To quantify the absolute abundance of each unique TCRbeta CDR3 rearrangement, sequence reads were collapsed and filtered. Productive Simpson clonality was computed per sample as the square root of Simpson's diversity index over productive rearrangements. TCRdb took this table from immuneACCESS and kept in-frame rearrangements with V and J called. Such tables lack part of the clones; where checked against another copy, unresolved V genes explain under half of the gap, and the rest is unexplained. The D gene and trimming were derived from the DNA, and the V and J assignments and clone size from that table. A total of over 200,000 clones appear in this sample, approximately 80% of them only once. The top ten clonotypes cover 27% of the sample.

The collaborating institutions used their own protocols to collect whole blood in K2EDTA tubes. For TCRbeta analysis, collaborator samples were shipped as frozen whole blood, as isolated PBMCs, or as DNA extracted from either sample type. This receptor was identified in a man aged 40-55 years with acute or convalescent COVID-19. Sequencing used peripheral blood. The rearrangement joined TRBV6-6 to TRBJ1-5; perhaps TRBD1 is the D gene, with 5 bases matching. The CDR3 protein is CATGGSSNQPQHF. The bases are TGTGCCACCGGGGGATCTAGCAATCAGCCCCAGCATTTT.